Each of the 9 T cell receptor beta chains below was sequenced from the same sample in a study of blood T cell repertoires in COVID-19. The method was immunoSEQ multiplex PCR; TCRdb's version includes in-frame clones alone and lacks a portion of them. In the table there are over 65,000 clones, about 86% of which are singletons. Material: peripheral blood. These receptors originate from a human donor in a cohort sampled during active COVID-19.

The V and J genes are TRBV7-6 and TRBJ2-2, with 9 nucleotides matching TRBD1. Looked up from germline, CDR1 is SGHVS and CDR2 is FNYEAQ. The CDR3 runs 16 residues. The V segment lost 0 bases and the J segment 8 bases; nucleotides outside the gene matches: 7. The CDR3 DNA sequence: TGTGCCAGCAGCTTAGCTTCGCACAGGGGGCCGGGGGAGCTGTTTTTT. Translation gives CASSLASHRGPGELFF.

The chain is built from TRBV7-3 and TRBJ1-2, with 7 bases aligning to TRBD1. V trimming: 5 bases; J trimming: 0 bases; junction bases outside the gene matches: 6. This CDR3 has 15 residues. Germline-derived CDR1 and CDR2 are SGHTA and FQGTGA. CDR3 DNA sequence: TGTGCCAGCAGCCCTGCGGACAGGCCTAACTATGGCTACACCTTC. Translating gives CASSPADRPNYGYTF.

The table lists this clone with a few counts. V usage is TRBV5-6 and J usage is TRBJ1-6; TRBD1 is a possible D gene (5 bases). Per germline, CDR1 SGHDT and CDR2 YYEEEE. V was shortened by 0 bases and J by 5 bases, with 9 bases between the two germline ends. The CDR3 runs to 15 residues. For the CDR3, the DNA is TGTGCCAGCAGCTTGGATGGACATAATAATTCACCCCTCCACTTT. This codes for CASSLDGHNNSPLHF.

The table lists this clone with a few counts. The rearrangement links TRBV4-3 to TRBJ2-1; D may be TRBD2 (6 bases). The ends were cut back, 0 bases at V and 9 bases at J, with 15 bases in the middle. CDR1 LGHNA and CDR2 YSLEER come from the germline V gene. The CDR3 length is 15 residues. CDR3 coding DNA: TGCGCCAGCAGCCAAGATGTCGGGGCCGGGGGTGAGCAGTTCTTC. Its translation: CASSQDVGAGGEQFF.

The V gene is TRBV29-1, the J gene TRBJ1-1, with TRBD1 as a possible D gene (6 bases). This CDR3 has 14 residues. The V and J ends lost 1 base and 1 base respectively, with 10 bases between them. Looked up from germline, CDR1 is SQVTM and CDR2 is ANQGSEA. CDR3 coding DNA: TGCAGCGTTGAAGTCGTACAGGGGAACACTGAAGCTTTCTTT. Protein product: CSVEVVQGNTEAFF.

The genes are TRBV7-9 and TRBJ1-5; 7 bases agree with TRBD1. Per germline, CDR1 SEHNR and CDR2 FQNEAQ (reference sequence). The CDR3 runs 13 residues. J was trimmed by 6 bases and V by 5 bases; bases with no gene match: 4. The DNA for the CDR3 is TGTGCCAGCAGCGCAGACAGGGCTCAGCCCCAGCATTTT. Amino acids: CASSADRAQPQHF.

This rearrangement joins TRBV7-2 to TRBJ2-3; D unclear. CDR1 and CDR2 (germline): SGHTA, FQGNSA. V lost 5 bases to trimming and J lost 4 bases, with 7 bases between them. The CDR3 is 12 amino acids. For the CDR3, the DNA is TGTGCCAGCAGCGCCTATCCAGATACGCAGTATTTT. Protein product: CASSAYPDTQYF.

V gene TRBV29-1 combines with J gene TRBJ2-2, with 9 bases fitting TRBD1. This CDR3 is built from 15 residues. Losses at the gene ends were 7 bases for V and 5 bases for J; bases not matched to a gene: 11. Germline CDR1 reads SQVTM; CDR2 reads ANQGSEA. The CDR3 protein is CSAGTGTKGTGELFF. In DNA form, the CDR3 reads TGCAGCGCCGGGACAGGGACAAAAGGGACCGGGGAGCTGTTTTTT.

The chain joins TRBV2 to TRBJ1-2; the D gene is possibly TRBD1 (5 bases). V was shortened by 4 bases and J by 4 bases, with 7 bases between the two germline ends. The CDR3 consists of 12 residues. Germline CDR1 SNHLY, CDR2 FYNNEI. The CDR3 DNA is TGTGCCAGCAGTGCACAGGCCTATGGCTACACCTTC. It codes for CASSAQAYGYTF.